Shown below are 2 T cell receptor beta chains from a single sample sequenced in a study of blood T cell repertoires in COVID-19 (TCRdb year 2020). The library was obtained by the immunoSEQ multiplex PCR assay. TCRdb mirrors the immuneACCESS table, restricted to in-frame sequences. Some clones are absent from its copies; in checked studies, under half trace to an unresolved V gene, and the reason for the others is unknown. Recorded for this sample are 60,000 to 85,000 clones; roughly 86% of them occurred a single time. Together, the top ten hold approximately 12% of the sample. Sequencing was carried out using peripheral blood. All receptors come from a human donor in a cohort sampled during active COVID-19.

V usage is TRBV27 and J usage is TRBJ2-1; 12 bases match TRBD2. The V segment lost 6 bases and the J segment 4 bases; nucleotides outside the gene matches: 13. There are 18 residues in the CDR3. Germline-derived CDR1 and CDR2 are MNHEY and SMNVEV (reference sequence). The CDR3 region is CASRVRGSGTSGYNEQFF. The DNA for the CDR3 is TGTGCCAGCAGGGTTAGAGGATCCGGGACTAGCGGGTACAATGAGCAGTTCTTC.

The V and J genes are TRBV5-6 and TRBJ2-7; tentative D call: TRBD2 (6 bases). CDR1 and CDR2 from the germline V gene are SGHDT and YYEEEE. Trimming cost V 4 bases and J 0 bases, with 11 bases left between them. This CDR3 contains 14 residues. CDR3 nucleotide sequence: TGTGCCAGCAGCCTTACGGGACTCTCCTACGAGCAGTACTTC. It is translated as CASSLTGLSYEQYF.